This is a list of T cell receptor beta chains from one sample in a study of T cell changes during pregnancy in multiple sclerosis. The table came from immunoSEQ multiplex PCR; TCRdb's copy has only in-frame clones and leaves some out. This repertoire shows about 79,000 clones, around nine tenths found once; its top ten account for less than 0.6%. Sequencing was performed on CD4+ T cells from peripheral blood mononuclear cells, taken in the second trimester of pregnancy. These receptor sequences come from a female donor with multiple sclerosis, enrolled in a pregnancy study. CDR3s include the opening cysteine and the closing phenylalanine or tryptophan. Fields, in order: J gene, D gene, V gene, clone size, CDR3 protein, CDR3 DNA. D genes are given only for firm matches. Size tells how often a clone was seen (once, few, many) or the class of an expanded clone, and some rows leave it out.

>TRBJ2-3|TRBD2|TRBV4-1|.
CASSQAPSGRAFPQYF
TGCGCCAGCAGCCAAGCCCCTAGCGGGAGGGCCTTTCCGCAGTATTTT
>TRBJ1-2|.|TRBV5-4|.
CASSLQEPYGYTF
TGTGCCAGCAGCTTACAGGAGCCCTATGGCTACACCTTC
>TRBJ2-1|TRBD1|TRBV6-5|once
CASSYSTRGINEQFF
TGTGCCAGCAGTTACTCGACCAGGGGGATCAATGAGCAGTTCTTC
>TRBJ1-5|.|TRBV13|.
CASSLGRGGNQPQHF
TGTGCCAGCAGCTTAGGGCGTGGAGGCAATCAGCCCCAGCATTTT
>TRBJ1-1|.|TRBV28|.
CASSLYQGSAEAFF
TGTGCCAGCAGTTTATATCAGGGGAGCGCTGAAGCTTTCTTT
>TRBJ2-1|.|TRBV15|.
CATSSPPVYNEQFF
TGTGCCACCAGCAGTCCTCCAGTCTACAATGAGCAGTTCTTC
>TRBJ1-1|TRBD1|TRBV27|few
CASSKTDRGRAFF
TGTGCCAGCAGTAAAACCGACAGGGGTAGGGCTTTCTTT
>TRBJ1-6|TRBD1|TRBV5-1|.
CASSLAKQGFGSPLHF
TGCGCCAGCAGCTTGGCAAAACAGGGGTTTGGTTCACCCCTCCACTTT
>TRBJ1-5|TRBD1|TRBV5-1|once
CASSLTGGPNQPQHF
TGCGCCAGCAGCTTGACAGGGGGACCCAATCAGCCCCAGCATTTT
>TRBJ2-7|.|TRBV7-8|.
CASSLGAGSYEQYF
TGTGCCAGCAGCCTCGGAGCGGGCTCCTACGAGCAGTACTTC
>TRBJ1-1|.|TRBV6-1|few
CASSEFVNTEAFF
TGTGCCAGCAGTGAATTCGTGAACACTGAAGCTTTCTTT
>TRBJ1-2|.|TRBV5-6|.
CASSLLAGVNYGYTF
TGTGCCAGCAGCTTGTTGGCAGGGGTTAACTATGGCTACACCTTC
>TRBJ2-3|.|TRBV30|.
CASNPRGRTDTQYF
TGTGCCTCCAATCCGCGGGGGCGCACAGATACGCAGTATTTT
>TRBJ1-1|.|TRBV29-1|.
CSVVLLQGLNTEAFF
TGCAGCGTTGTCTTACTCCAGGGGCTGAACACTGAAGCTTTCTTT
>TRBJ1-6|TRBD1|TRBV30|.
CAWSVKRGTGVPYNSPLHF
TGTGCCTGGAGTGTAAAGCGTGGGACAGGCGTACCCTATAATTCACCCCTCCACTTT
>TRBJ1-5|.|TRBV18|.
CASSTDSNQPQHF
TGTGCCAGCTCGACAGATAGCAATCAGCCCCAGCATTTT
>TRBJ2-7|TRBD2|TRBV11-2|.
CASSRQGLAYEQYF
TGTGCCAGCAGCCGCCAGGGACTAGCATACGAGCAGTACTTC
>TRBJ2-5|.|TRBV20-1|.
CSAPRETQYF
TGCAGTGCTCCTAGGGAGACCCAGTACTTC
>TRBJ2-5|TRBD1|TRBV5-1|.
CASTGGTGGQETQYF
TGCGCCAGCACGGGGGGGACAGGGGGCCAGGAGACCCAGTACTTC
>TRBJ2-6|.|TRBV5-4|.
CASSPLHSGANVLTF
TGTGCCAGCAGTCCATTACACTCTGGGGCCAACGTCCTGACTTTC
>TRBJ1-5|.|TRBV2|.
CASSEAGYSNQPQHF
TGTGCCAGCAGTGAGGCGGGATATAGCAATCAGCCCCAGCATTTT